Listed below are T cell receptor beta chains from one sample, sequenced in a study of cytotoxic CD8 clonotypes in ibrutinib-treated CLL. TCRdb's table, derived via immunoSEQ multiplex PCR, lists solely in-frame clones and lacks some. The data show fewer than 150,000 clones, with 80% to 90% seen just once and roughly 3.3% held by the top ten. This specimen was PBMCs, taken after 24 months of ibrutinib treatment. The receptors were gathered from a human donor with chronic lymphocytic leukemia. Each CDR3 is given with its conserved first and last residue.

CDR3aa: CASRQRGERAEAFF
v_gene: TRBV2
len: 14
j_gene: TRBJ1-1

CDR3aa: CASSSSGANVLTF
v_gene: TRBV7-8
len: 13
j_gene: TRBJ2-6

CDR3aa: CASSEGGVETEAFF
v_gene: TRBV2
len: 14
j_gene: TRBJ1-1

CDR3aa: CASSLDRPLKPQHF
v_gene: TRBV11-2
len: 14
j_gene: TRBJ1-5

CDR3aa: CASSLQGALNEQFF
v_gene: TRBV5-4
len: 14
j_gene: TRBJ2-1

CDR3aa: CASSEQGAKSVQYF
v_gene: TRBV2
len: 14
j_gene: TRBJ2-7

CDR3aa: CSSGGDTDTQYF
v_gene: TRBV30
len: 12
j_gene: TRBJ2-3

CDR3aa: CASSSLQGEETQYF
v_gene: TRBV27
len: 14
j_gene: TRBJ2-5

CDR3aa: CASSLRGTGAQPQHF
v_gene: TRBV11-2
len: 15
j_gene: TRBJ1-5

CDR3aa: CSGLVLDEQFF
v_gene: TRBV20-1
len: 11
j_gene: TRBJ2-1

CDR3aa: CASSVSGAVDNEQFF
v_gene: TRBV9
len: 15
j_gene: TRBJ2-1

CDR3aa: CASSLSAGGYNEQFF
v_gene: TRBV18
len: 15
j_gene: TRBJ2-1

CDR3aa: CASSLASVTGGWYEQYF
v_gene: TRBV7-8
len: 17
j_gene: TRBJ2-7

CDR3aa: CASSNGQLDTIYF
v_gene: TRBV6-4
len: 13
j_gene: TRBJ1-3

CDR3aa: CASSQGRGLLSGNTIYF
v_gene: TRBV4-3
len: 17
j_gene: TRBJ1-3

CDR3aa: CASSQVLMNTEAFF
v_gene: TRBV4-3
len: 14
j_gene: TRBJ1-1

CDR3aa: CASSQLQGSEKLFF
v_gene: TRBV4-1
len: 14
j_gene: TRBJ1-4

CDR3aa: CASSLPGQGRTSYEQYF
v_gene: TRBV28
len: 17
j_gene: TRBJ2-7

CDR3aa: CASSSGQRYYGYTF
v_gene: TRBV5-1
len: 14
j_gene: TRBJ1-2

CDR3aa: CASADRTANTGELFF
v_gene: TRBV5-1
len: 15
j_gene: TRBJ2-2

CDR3aa: CASGRGYNEQFF
v_gene: TRBV9
len: 12
j_gene: TRBJ2-1

CDR3aa: CASSVDQGTANTEAFF
v_gene: TRBV9
len: 16
j_gene: TRBJ1-1

CDR3aa: CASSPELASYEQYF
v_gene: TRBV7-2
len: 14
j_gene: TRBJ2-7

CDR3aa: CASSLVQGTGVEQYF
v_gene: TRBV7-2
len: 15
j_gene: TRBJ2-7